The 26 T cell receptor beta chains given below trace back to one sample, sequenced in a study of blood T cell repertoires in COVID-19. Libraries were prepared by immunoSEQ multiplex PCR; TCRdb keeps only in-frame clonotypes and omits some of them. The table has 150,000 to 200,000 clones, approximately 85% seen once. Sequences were obtained from peripheral blood. These receptors were obtained from a human donor with active or convalescent COVID-19. The donor label of this sample is uncertain.

The chain has TRBV5-1 and TRBJ2-1, with 9 bases that match TRBD2. The germline CDR1 and CDR2 sequences are SGHRS and YFSETQ. The ends lost 6 bases at V and 6 bases at J; junction bases unmatched: 25. This CDR3 region has 20 residues. The CDR3 region has the DNA TGCGCCAGCACTCCTCAAACAGGGTTTCCTGGCGGGAGGGCCGCCAATGAGCAGTTCTTC. Protein: CASTPQTGFPGGRAANEQFF.

This rearrangement joins TRBV14 to TRBJ1-4; TRBD1 aligns across 11 bases. The CDR3 is 16 residues long. Trimming removed 5 bases from V and 8 bases from J; junction bases left unmatched: 10. Looked up from germline, CDR1 is SGHDN and CDR2 is FVKESK. CDR3 amino acids: CASSESLWDRGEKLFF. CDR3 coding DNA: TGTGCCAGCAGCGAAAGTCTCTGGGACAGGGGGGAAAAACTGTTTTTT.

The chain combines TRBV19 with TRBJ1-5; D is perhaps TRBD1 (5 bases). This CDR3 is 14 amino acids long. V was trimmed by 6 bases and J by 0 bases, leaving 9 bases between them. Germline CDR1 is LNHDA and CDR2 is SQIVND (reference sequence). CDR3 sequence: CASRTVNSNQPQHF. The CDR3 DNA reads TGTGCCAGTAGGACAGTCAATAGCAATCAGCCCCAGCATTTT.

The rearrangement links TRBV7-6 to TRBJ2-1; 10 positions match TRBD2. The CDR3 loop spans 15 amino acids. V was pared by 2 bases and J by 4 bases, with 2 bases of the junction left unmatched. CDR1 and CDR2 from the germline V gene are SGHVS and FNYEAQ. The CDR3 region is CASSLSSGGYNEQFF. The CDR3 nucleotides are TGTGCCAGCAGCTTAAGTAGCGGGGGGTACAATGAGCAGTTCTTC.

This clone appeared a single time. The V gene is TRBV11-3, the J gene TRBJ2-5, with D maybe TRBD2 (5 bases). Trimming took 0 bases from V and 7 from J, leaving 6 bases between them. Germline V gene data show CDR1 as SGHNT and CDR2 as YENEEA. The CDR3 spans 12 residues. The CDR3 nucleotides read TGTGCCAGCAGCTTAGAGGAGGCGACCCAGTACTTC. It encodes CASSLEEATQYF.

The V call is TRBV6-5, the J call TRBJ1-6; the D gene is possibly TRBD1 (6 bases). Trimming stripped 2 bases from V and 9 bases from J, with 14 bases between. The CDR3 has 15 residues. The germline CDR1 and CDR2 sequences are MNHEY and SVGAGI. In nucleotides, the CDR3 is TGTGCCAGCAGTTACCGGGCAGGGGAGTTTTCACCCCTCCACTTT. This sequence encodes CASSYRAGEFSPLHF.

The chain carries TRBV5-4 and TRBJ1-2; 7 bases line up with TRBD1. CDR1 and CDR2 (germline): SGHNT, YYREEE (reference sequence). Trimming took 4 bases from V and 8 from J; bases not matched to a gene: 8. There are 13 residues in the CDR3. CDR3 bases: TGTGCCAGCAGCGTCCCGGGACAGCGAGGCTACACCTTC. Translated, it gives CASSVPGQRGYTF.

V gene TRBV27 combines with J gene TRBJ2-6, with TRBD2 matching over 8 bases. The CDR3 is 17 amino acids. Trimming at V came to 2 bases and at J to 0 bases, leaving 3 bases not matched to a gene. Germline V CDR1 and CDR2: MNHEY, SMNVEV (reference sequence). This chain's CDR3 is CASSLRGGLSGANVLTF. Written as DNA, the CDR3 is TGTGCCAGCAGTTTACGGGGGGGCCTCTCTGGGGCCAACGTCCTGACTTTC.

The chain uses TRBV6-2 or TRBV6-3 and TRBJ1-2; TRBD1 aligns across 8 bases. The CDR3 has 16 amino acids. Trimming cost V 2 bases and J 2 bases; bases outside gene matches: 7. CDR1 is MNHEY, CDR2 SVGEGT, per germline. Written as DNA, the CDR3 is TGTGCCAGCAGTTACCTCGGGACAGGATTAAACTATGGCTACACCTTC. Its translation is CASSYLGTGLNYGYTF.

The DNA for the CDR3 is TGTGCCAGCAGTCCGCAGACTAGCCGAGGAGATACGCAGTATTTT. The encoded protein is CASSPQTSRGDTQYF. The chain carries TRBV27 and TRBJ2-3; 7 positions agree with TRBD2. V shed 5 bases, J shed 5 bases, and the junction held 10 bases outside the gene matches. The CDR3 is 15 residues long. The germline V gene encodes CDR1 MNHEY and CDR2 SMNVEV (reference sequence).

V usage is TRBV28 and J usage is TRBJ1-5; D may be TRBD1 (5 bases). The CDR3 runs 14 residues. The V gene lost 4 bases and the J gene lost 3 bases, with 10 bases spanning the gap. Looked up from germline, CDR1 is MDHEN and CDR2 is SYDVKM. The CDR3 spells CASSWRQPNQPQHF. The CDR3, as DNA: TGTGCCAGCAGTTGGCGACAGCCCAATCAGCCCCAGCATTTT.

This rearrangement joins TRBV6-6 to TRBJ2-7; D not resolved. Trimming stripped 5 bases from V and 0 bases from J, with 14 bases between. From germline, CDR1 is MNHNY and CDR2 SVGAGI (reference sequence). CDR3 length: 15 amino acids. DNA for the CDR3: TGTGCCAGCAGTACCGTTCCCCCTAGCTCCTACGAGCAGTACTTC. It yields the protein CASSTVPPSSYEQYF.

A single count supports this clone. CDR3 sequence reads: CASSPRTGALYGYTF. CDR3 nucleotide sequence: TGTGCCAGCAGCCCTAGGACAGGGGCCCTCTATGGCTACACCTTC. The chain has TRBV7-2 and TRBJ1-2; 9 nucleotides align to TRBD1. V gave up 5 bases and J gave up 4 bases; unmatched junction bases: 8. Germline values: CDR1 SGHTA, CDR2 FQGNSA. This CDR3 region has 15 residues.

The genes are TRBV18 and TRBJ2-1; D not certain. The CDR3 runs 12 residues. Deletions cut 6 bases from V and 7 bases from J, with 10 bases between. Germline V gene lookup returns CDR1 KGHSH and CDR2 LQKENI. The CDR3 DNA is TGTGCCAGCTCCCCGGCGGAGAATGAGCAGTTCTTC. This encodes CASSPAENEQFF. Drawing the rest from reference TRBV18 and TRBJ2-1, the complete variable domain is NAGVMQNPRHLVRRRGQEARLRCSPMKGHSHVYWYRQLPEEGLKFMVYLQKENIIDESGMPKERFSAEFPKEGPSILRIQQVVRGDSAAYFCASSPAENEQFFGPGTRLTVL.

In regard to this clone: The junction departs from germline at one end; a sequencing error may be responsible. The rearrangement links TRBV9 to TRBJ2-3, with D perhaps TRBD1 (6 bases). This CDR3 contains 15 residues. Germline V CDR1 and CDR2: SGDLS, YYNGEE. The DNA for the CDR3 is TGTGCCAGCAGCGTATTCAGGGGAAGGGCAGATACGCAATATTTT. This translates into CASSVFRGRADTQYF.

The chain combines TRBV20-1 with TRBJ1-2, with D perhaps matching TRBD1 (5 bases). Looked up from germline, CDR1 is DFQATT and CDR2 is SNEGSKA (reference sequence). The CDR3 length is 11 residues. The CDR3 sequence is CSVPGLYGYTF. CDR3 DNA sequence: TGCAGCGTACCGGGACTCTATGGCTACACCTTC.

The genes are TRBV9 and TRBJ2-2; 9 bases are a match to TRBD1. V shed 4 bases and J 6 bases; nucleotides not matched to a gene: 10. Germline values: CDR1 SGDLS, CDR2 YYNGEE. The CDR3 totals 16 residues. The CDR3 protein is CASSSRDRALSGELFF. DNA for the CDR3: TGTGCCAGCAGCTCCCGGGACAGGGCCCTGTCCGGGGAGCTGTTTTTT.

The chain combines TRBV6-5 with TRBJ1-5, with unresolved D. V shed 6 bases and J shed 4 bases, with 13 bases lying between them. Germline assignment: CDR1 MNHEY and CDR2 SVGAGI. The CDR3 totals 14 residues. CDR3 sequence (DNA): TGTGCCAGCAGCCTCACTCGGGAGAATCAGCCCCAGCATTTT. It encodes CASSLTRENQPQHF.

The chain has TRBV19 and TRBJ2-2; possibly TRBD2 for D (6 bases). Germline CDR1 is LNHDA and CDR2 is SQIVND (reference sequence). V gave up 6 bases and J gave up 6 bases, with 14 bases separating them. The CDR3 runs to 14 residues. The DNA for the CDR3 is TGTGCCAGTAGAGCGACTAGGAGGGCCGGGGAGCTGTTTTTT. It yields the protein CASRATRRAGELFF.

The chain combines TRBV20-1 with TRBJ2-4; D might be TRBD2 (5 bases). CDR3 length equals 10 residues. Germline loops: CDR1 DFQATT, CDR2 SNEGSKA (reference sequence). Trimming took off 6 bases at V and 7 bases at J, with 7 bases between the two ends. The CDR3 nucleotides read TGCAGTGCGAGGAGGAACATTCAGTACTTC. Amino acids: CSARRNIQYF.

This sequence joins TRBV6-6 and TRBJ1-5; D is ambiguous. This CDR3 is 12 amino acids long. V was cut by 6 bases and J by 5 bases, with 8 bases left in between. The germline V gene has CDR1 MNHNY and CDR2 SVGAGI (reference sequence). The CDR3 region is CASSSPDQPQHF. Here the CDR3 DNA reads TGTGCCAGCAGCTCTCCTGATCAGCCCCAGCATTTT.

V gene TRBV7-3 combines with J gene TRBJ2-1; 8 nucleotides match TRBD2. The germline gives CDR1 SGHTA, CDR2 FQGTGA. The CDR3 is 12 residues long. The ends lost 6 bases at V and 8 bases at J; junction bases unmatched: 3. CDR3 bases: TGTGCCAGCAGTTTAGCGGGGCATGAGCAGTTCTTC. This encodes CASSLAGHEQFF.

The V call is TRBV7-2, the J call TRBJ2-3, with unresolved D. CDR1 is SGHTA, CDR2 FQGNSA, per germline. Trimming cost V 4 bases and J 0 bases, with 5 bases left between them. The CDR3 is 13 residues long. CDR3 sequence: CASSSVSTDTQYF. The CDR3 DNA follows: TGTGCCAGCAGCTCCGTTAGCACAGATACGCAGTATTTT.

This clone was picked up a small number of times. V is TRBV7-6 and J is TRBJ2-1; TRBD1 agrees at 8 bases. Germline assignment: CDR1 SGHVS and CDR2 FNYEAQ. Unmatched junction bases numbered 7, after V lost 2 bases and J lost 1 base. This CDR3 has 17 amino acids. DNA of the CDR3: TGTGCCAGCAGCTTAAGCCCGGGGACAGGATCCTACAATGAGCAGTTCTTC. As protein: CASSLSPGTGSYNEQFF. Looking up the rest from reference TRBV7-6 and TRBJ2-1 gives the full variable domain: GAGVSQSPRYKVTKRGQDVALRCDPISGHVSLYWYRQALGQGPEFLTYFNYEAQQDKSGLPNDRFSAERPEGSISTLTIQRTEQRDSAMYRCASSLSPGTGSYNEQFFGPGTRLTVL.

The chain carries TRBV19 and TRBJ1-6; 8 bases agree with TRBD1. This CDR3 contains 15 residues. Germline CDR1 reads LNHDA; CDR2 reads SQIVND (reference sequence). Trimming at V came to 5 bases and at J to 6 bases, leaving 6 bases not matched to a gene. The CDR3 sequence: CASSSRTGPNSPLHF. The CDR3 nucleotides read TGTGCCAGTAGTTCGAGGACAGGGCCTAATTCACCCCTCCACTTT.

The chain employs TRBV11-2 and TRBJ2-2, with TRBD1 identical over 9 bases. The CDR3 covers 17 residues. V lost 6 bases and J lost 5; bases outside the gene matches: 13. CDR1 is SGHAT and CDR2 is FQNNGV in the germline V gene. The CDR3 DNA follows: TGTGCCAGCAGTTCAACGTACACAGGGGGCATTACCGGGGAGCTGTTTTTT. This gives the protein CASSSTYTGGITGELFF.